This T cell receptor (beta chain) came from a study of T cell changes during pregnancy in multiple sclerosis. Profiled with immunoSEQ multiplex PCR; TCRdb holds only in-frame clones, not every one. Of over 50,000 clones listed, about 83% were seen once; the top ten hold over 4%. The sequencing input was peripheral blood from another person, used as feeder cells. The sequence derives from a human donor whose cells served as feeder cells for cultures in a pregnancy study.

The CDR3 reads CASTPPGGSFPEQYF. The DNA for the CDR3 is TGTGCCAGCACCCCCCCAGGAGGGTCTTTTCCCGAGCAGTACTTC. This chain uses TRBV11-3 with TRBJ2-7, with a weak D call TRBD2 (6 bases). The ends were cut back, 7 bases at V and 6 bases at J, with 22 bases in the middle. CDR3 length: 15 residues. Germline assignment: CDR1 SGHNT and CDR2 YENEEA.